These 16 T cell receptor beta chains were all obtained from the same sample, sequenced in a study of OX40 agonist ivuxolimab in advanced cancers. Sequencing used immunoSEQ multiplex PCR; TCRdb keeps in-frame clones, though not all of them. The top ten clones hold under 30% of a sample with some 30,000 clones, about 82% of them seen once. The source material was CD4+ or CD8+ T cells sorted from blood, sampled in a trial of the OX40 agonist ivuxolimab. These receptors came from an adult with an advanced solid tumor such as melanoma, head and neck, liver or kidney cancer.

This sequence joins TRBV29-1 and TRBJ2-1; a possible D gene is TRBD2 (6 bases). Germline V CDR1 and CDR2: SQVTM, ANQGSEA. CDR3 size: 13 residues. The V gene lost 2 bases and the J gene lost 7 bases, with 12 bases spanning the gap. This chain's CDR3 is CSVETGAKNEQFF. CDR3 nucleotide sequence: TGCAGCGTTGAAACGGGAGCCAAAAATGAGCAGTTCTTC.

The chain has TRBV5-1 and TRBJ2-3; 13 nucleotides agree with TRBD2. The CDR3 sequence is 18 residues long. Germline CDR1 reads SGHRS; CDR2 reads YFSETQ. V lost 4 bases to trimming and J lost 1 base; unmatched junction nucleotides: 9. The DNA of the CDR3 is TGCGCCAGCAGCAACCGGCCACTAGCGGGAGGGGGCACAGATACGCAGTATTTT. Residues: CASSNRPLAGGGTDTQYF.

This clone is categorized as medium-sized (0.01 to 0.1%). The genes are TRBV10-1 and TRBJ2-3; no clear D. The CDR3 consists of 13 residues. Trimming stripped 1 base from V and 2 bases from J, with 4 bases between. Germline CDR1 reads WNHNN; CDR2 reads SYGVQD (reference sequence). The CDR3 nucleotides read TGCGCCAGCAGTGAGTGGGCCACAGATACGCAGTATTTT. Translation: CASSEWATDTQYF.

The chain couples TRBV19 to TRBJ2-1; TRBD2 might be the D (6 bases). Trimming shortened V by 9 bases and J by 9 bases, and 12 bases separated the two germline ends. Germline-derived CDR1 and CDR2 are LNHDA and SQIVND (reference sequence). The CDR3 sequence is 11 residues long. CDR3 DNA: TGTGCCAGCGCCGGAGGGATTGAGCAGTTCTTC. Its translation is CASAGGIEQFF.

The chain combines TRBV13 with TRBJ2-7; 9 bases match TRBD2. CDR3 length equals 15 residues. Germline CDR1 and CDR2: PRHDT and FYEKMQ (reference sequence). The V gene end was trimmed by 1 base and the J gene end by 2 bases; junction bases not matched to a gene: 3. CDR3: CASSLAGGRAYEQYF. The CDR3, as DNA: TGTGCCAGCAGCTTAGCAGGCGGGAGGGCCTACGAGCAGTACTTC.

This chain uses TRBV15 with TRBJ2-7; D might be TRBD2 (5 bases). Germline lookup yields CDR1 LNHNV and CDR2 YYDKDF (reference sequence). Trimming removed 4 bases from V and 2 bases from J, with 12 bases in between. The CDR3 loop spans 14 amino acids. As DNA, the CDR3 is TGTGCCACCAGCATTTTCGCCGGGGCCTACGAGCAGTACTTC. It translates to CATSIFAGAYEQYF.

The sample holds a few counts of this clone. V gene TRBV27 combines with J gene TRBJ2-7, with D perhaps matching TRBD1 (6 bases). Germline assignment: CDR1 MNHEY and CDR2 SMNVEV (reference sequence). The CDR3 has 15 amino acids. V was cut by 5 bases and J by 6 bases, with 20 bases left in between. CDR3 region: CASSEGDGQMGEQYF. The CDR3 DNA reads as TGTGCCAGCAGTGAAGGAGACGGACAGATGGGCGAGCAGTACTTC.

This clone has a single count. The chain uses TRBV19 and TRBJ2-1; possibly TRBD2 for D (6 bases). Trimming cost V 6 bases and J 4 bases, with 16 bases left between them. Germline V lookup: CDR1 LNHDA, CDR2 SQIVND (reference sequence). This CDR3 contains 15 residues. As DNA, the CDR3 is TGTGCCAGTAGCAACGGGAGCCCCTTTTACAATGAGCAGTTCTTC. Translating it yields CASSNGSPFYNEQFF.

In its sample, this clone was seen once. The gene calls are TRBV5-1 and TRBJ1-1; 12 nucleotides line up with TRBD1. This CDR3 comprises 18 residues. Trimming removed 0 bases from V and 3 bases from J; junction bases left unmatched: 9. The V gene's germline CDR1 is SGHRS and CDR2 YFSETQ. As DNA, the CDR3 is TGCGCCAGCAGCTTGGTCCCGGGACAGGGGGCCTCGGACACTGAAGCTTTCTTT. Translation gives CASSLVPGQGASDTEAFF.

The chain is built from TRBV7-3 and TRBJ2-5, with D possibly being TRBD2 (6 bases). The V and J ends lost 1 base and 5 bases respectively, with 14 bases between them. CDR3 size: 15 residues. Germline V CDR1 and CDR2: SGHTA, FQGTGA. The CDR3 region is CASSLSAGMSETQYF. CDR3 DNA: TGTGCCAGCAGCTTAAGTGCGGGAATGAGTGAGACCCAGTACTTC.

The CDR3 DNA follows: TGTGCCAGCAGCGTAGCGACCTTTTACAATGAGCAGTTCTTC. It is translated as CASSVATFYNEQFF. The gene calls are TRBV9 and TRBJ2-1; D is unclear. With 0 bases removed from V and 4 bases from J, the gap between germline ends came to 8 bases. The CDR3 spans 14 residues. Germline loops: CDR1 SGDLS, CDR2 YYNGEE.

This clone showed up just once. The gene calls are TRBV2 and TRBJ2-7; D is unresolved. The V end lost 0 bases, the J end lost 9 bases, and 12 bases lay between the germline ends. There are 13 residues in the CDR3. Germline lookup yields CDR1 SNHLY and CDR2 FYNNEI. Here the CDR3 DNA reads TGTGCCAGCAGTGAAGCACCTCAGACCGCGCAGTACTTC. Translation gives CASSEAPQTAQYF.

The V and J genes are TRBV30 and TRBJ2-6; no clear D gene. Germline-derived CDR1 and CDR2 are GTSNPN and SVGIG (reference sequence). V was pared by 3 bases and J by 0 bases, with 3 bases between. This CDR3 region has 13 residues. CDR3 region: CAWRGSGANVLTF. CDR3 bases: TGTGCCTGGAGAGGCTCTGGGGCCAACGTCCTGACTTTC.

V and J are TRBV20-1 and TRBJ1-1; no firm D call. This CDR3 has 11 residues. In germline, CDR1 is DFQATT, CDR2 SNEGSKA (reference sequence). The V end lost 3 bases, the J end lost 2 bases, and 4 bases lay between the germline ends. Here the CDR3 reads CSARSNTEAFF. The CDR3 DNA is TGCAGTGCTAGGTCTAACACTGAAGCTTTCTTT.

V and J are TRBV19 and TRBJ2-2; D gene unclear. Trimming cost V 1 base and J 6 bases, with 3 bases left between them. Looked up from germline, CDR1 is LNHDA and CDR2 is SQIVND (reference sequence). The CDR3 is 12 residues long. The CDR3 DNA reads as TGTGCCAGTAGTATAGCAGCCGGGGAGCTGTTTTTT. It encodes CASSIAAGELFF.

This clone was recorded only once. The DNA of the CDR3 is TGTGCCAGCAGTGGGGACTGGGGAGATACGCAGTATTTT. As protein: CASSGDWGDTQYF. The rearrangement links TRBV2 to TRBJ2-3; D might be TRBD2 (6 bases). With 4 bases removed from V and 5 bases from J, the gap between germline ends came to 10 bases. CDR3 length equals 13 residues. Germline values: CDR1 SNHLY, CDR2 FYNNEI.